This is a list of T cell receptor beta chains from one sample in a study of blood T cell repertoires in COVID-19. TCRdb keeps only in-frame clones here, not all; method: immunoSEQ multiplex PCR. The sample carries about 100,000 clones, about 91% recorded once. The specimen was peripheral blood. Receptors originate from a human donor in a cohort sampled during active COVID-19. Both conserved end residues are part of each CDR3. A D gene is named only where the DNA matches it firmly. The listing skips clone size in some rows; elsewhere it reads once, few, many or a size class.

TGTGCCACCAGTGACTTTCAGGGTTCTACGTATGGCTACACCTTC CATSDFQGSTYGYTF . TRBJ1-2 TRBV24-1 .
TGTGCCAGCAGTTACTCAGAAGCACAGGGCGTTTACGAGCAGTACTTC CASSYSEAQGVYEQYF . TRBJ2-7 TRBV6-5 .
TGTGCCAGCAGCTTAGAGCATACGTCGGCGGTCGCCGGCACTGAAGCTTTCTTT CASSLEHTSAVAGTEAFF . TRBJ1-1 TRBV7-3 .
TGTGCCAGCAGTTTAACAGGACGACTCAATGAGCAGTTCTTC CASSLTGRLNEQFF . TRBJ2-1 TRBV28 .
TGTGCCAGCAGTCGGTCGGGACTAGCGGGAGAACATAGCTCCTACAATGAGCAGTTCTTC CASSRSGLAGEHSSYNEQFF . TRBJ2-1 TRBV27 TRBD2
TGTGCCACCAGTCCTTCCGCAGGGGACAATCAGCCCCAGCATTTT CATSPSAGDNQPQHF . TRBJ1-5 TRBV24-1 .
TGTGCCAGCAGCAGCCGACCGGGACTACCCTCCTCTGGAAACACCATATATTTT CASSSRPGLPSSGNTIYF . TRBJ1-3 TRBV7-2 .
TGTGCCAGCAGCATAACGAACACCGGGGAGCTGTTTTTT CASSITNTGELFF . TRBJ2-2 TRBV5-4 .
TGTGCCAGCAGCCAGGGGACAGGGGTCAGATCACCCCTCCACTTT CASSQGTGVRSPLHF . TRBJ1-6 TRBV6-2/TRBV6-3 TRBD1
TGCGCCAGCAGCTTGAGGCAGGCCCAAGAGACCCAGTACTTC CASSLRQAQETQYF once TRBJ2-5 TRBV5-1 .
TGTGCCAGCCGAACCACCGTGGGGGGGCGTTCCTACAATGAGCAGTTCTTC CASRTTVGGRSYNEQFF . TRBJ2-1 TRBV5-8 .
TGCGCCAGCAGCTTTAGGGCTAGCGGGTCGAATGAGCAGTTCTTC CASSFRASGSNEQFF . TRBJ2-1 TRBV5-1 TRBD2
TGTGCCAGCAGTGCTCTCCTTCTGAACACCGGGGAGCTGTTTTTT CASSALLLNTGELFF . TRBJ2-2 TRBV2 .
TGTGCCAGCAGTTTACTCGGCGGGAGTGCCAACAATGAGCAGTTCTTC CASSLLGGSANNEQFF . TRBJ2-1 TRBV28 TRBD2
TGTGCCAGCAGGCGTTCCTATGGCTACACCTTC CASRRSYGYTF . TRBJ1-2 TRBV2 .
TGTGCCAGCACCTCCTCACAGGTCAGCGAGGAAAAACTGTTTTTT CASTSSQVSEEKLFF . TRBJ1-4 TRBV7-8 .
TGTGCCATCAGTGATGGGTTCGACTCGAACCTCGCAGAGACCCAGTACTTC CAISDGFDSNLAETQYF . TRBJ2-5 TRBV10-3 .
TGTGCCAGCTCACCACCATCAGGGGCGGGTGAAAAACTGTTTTTT CASSPPSGAGEKLFF . TRBJ1-4 TRBV18 .
TGTGCCAGCACCCAAGAACCTAGCGGGATCTACGAGCAGTACTTC CASTQEPSGIYEQYF . TRBJ2-7 TRBV6-5 TRBD2
TGTGCCAGCACCCTGAGAGGGGGTGGGTACAATGAGCAGTTCTTC CASTLRGGGYNEQFF . TRBJ2-1 TRBV28 .
TGTGCCAGCAGTGATAGTCCGGGACAGGGGTACAATGAGCAGTTCTTC CASSDSPGQGYNEQFF once TRBJ2-1 TRBV2 TRBD1
TGTGCCAGCACCCTAGACGATAATTCACCCCTCCACTTT CASTLDDNSPLHF . TRBJ1-6 TRBV28 .
TGTGCCAGCAGCTTAGCTAGCGGACCCTACGAGCAGTACTTC CASSLASGPYEQYF . TRBJ2-7 TRBV7-2 .
TGTGCCAGCAGCTTCGACAGGGGGCTCTACGAGCAGTACTTC CASSFDRGLYEQYF . TRBJ2-7 TRBV11-2 TRBD1
TGTGCCACCAGCAGAGGACTAGCGGGAGGCGATACGCAGTATTTT CATSRGLAGGDTQYF . TRBJ2-3 TRBV15 TRBD2
TGTGCCAGTAGTATATTAAATGAGCAGTTCTTC CASSILNEQFF . TRBJ2-1 TRBV19 .
TGTGCCACCAGTTCTCCAGGGCCACGGAACACCGGGGAGCTGTTTTTT CATSSPGPRNTGELFF . TRBJ2-2 TRBV24-1 .
TGTGCCAGCAGTTTGATAGGAGGCCAGCCCCAGCATTTT CASSLIGGQPQHF . TRBJ1-5 TRBV28 .
TGTGCCAGCAGGACCGGGACAAATCAGCCCCAGCATTTT CASRTGTNQPQHF . TRBJ1-5 TRBV12-3/TRBV12-4 .
TGTGCCAGCAGTTTATCGCTAGCGGGAGGCACCCGGCCGGAGCAGTTCTTC CASSLSLAGGTRPEQFF . TRBJ2-1 TRBV27 TRBD2
TGCGCCAGCAGAGTTCTAGTAGGTAACGAGCAGTACTTC CASRVLVGNEQYF . TRBJ2-7 TRBV5-1 .
TGTGCCAGCAGCGAGGTTAGCGGGAGGGCCGATGAGCAGTTCTTC CASSEVSGRADEQFF . TRBJ2-1 TRBV9 TRBD2
TGTGCCACCAGCAGAGACTCACTAGCGATCTCCTACAATGAGCAGTTCTTC CATSRDSLAISYNEQFF . TRBJ2-1 TRBV15 TRBD2
TGTGCCAGCAGTTCCCTTGGACAGGGTCGAGAGACCCAGTACTTC CASSSLGQGRETQYF . TRBJ2-5 TRBV6-2/TRBV6-3 TRBD1
TGCAGTGCTAGTGACAGGGGCTGGTCCTACGAGCAGTACTTC CSASDRGWSYEQYF few TRBJ2-7 TRBV20-1 TRBD1
TGCGCCAGCAGCCAGATAGCGGGAGGGCCCCACAATGAGCAGTTCTTC CASSQIAGGPHNEQFF . TRBJ2-1 TRBV5-1 TRBD2
TGTGCCAGCTCCCCGACAGGGGACACCGGGGAGCTGTTTTTT CASSPTGDTGELFF once TRBJ2-2 TRBV18 TRBD1
TGTGCCACCGAACAGGGGACTGAAGCTTTCTTT CATEQGTEAFF . TRBJ1-1 TRBV28 TRBD1
TGTGCCAGCCAGGAAGGACTGAAAGCTAACTATGGCTACACCTTC CASQEGLKANYGYTF . TRBJ1-2 TRBV10-3 .
TGTGCCAGCAGCCCCGACAGGGGGCGCTACGAGCAGTACTTC CASSPDRGRYEQYF . TRBJ2-7 TRBV5-4 TRBD1
TGTGCCAGCAGCCAATCGACAGGCTATAGCAATCAGCCCCAGCATTTT CASSQSTGYSNQPQHF few TRBJ1-5 TRBV3-1/TRBV3-2 .
TGCGCCAGCAGCGAAGGGGCGGGGTCCAATGAGCAGTTCTTC CASSEGAGSNEQFF few TRBJ2-1 TRBV5-1 .
TGTGCCAGCAGTTACGCAGGGGTAAATCAGCCCCAGCATTTT CASSYAGVNQPQHF . TRBJ1-5 TRBV6-2/TRBV6-3 .
TGTGCCAGCTCACTCTACAGGGGGGCGATGTCTTGGGCTTTCTTT CASSLYRGAMSWAFF . TRBJ1-1 TRBV18 TRBD1
TGCAGCGTAAAGCCCCTACTAGCGGGAGACACAGATACGCAGTATTTT CSVKPLLAGDTDTQYF . TRBJ2-3 TRBV29-1 TRBD2
TGTGCCAGCAGCCCCGGCCTCACTACCAATGGCTACACCTTC CASSPGLTTNGYTF . TRBJ1-2 TRBV3-1/TRBV3-2 .